These T cell receptor beta chains were read from a single sample in a study of regulatory T cells in long-lasting Graves disease. TCRdb called the multiplex PCR reads again in MiXCR, with one record for every CDR3 protein. This repertoire shows fewer than 550,000 distinct CDR3 sequences, around a fifth found once; its top ten account for roughly 6.9%. Sequences were derived from peripheral blood mononuclear cells (PBMCs), sampled when the disease was refractory, from a patient treated with antithyroid drugs. These receptors all stem from a female donor with Graves disease. The CDR3 runs from the conserved cysteine through the conserved F or W. The D gene is left open where the match is weak. Some rows have no size entry. The others give once, few or many, or a class for an expanded clone.

d_gene: -
v_gene: TRBV6-2/TRBV6-3
j_gene: TRBJ2-7
abundance: few
CDR3nt: TGTGCCAGCAGCCCGGACTTGGGGGTGCAGTACTTC
CDR3aa: CASSPDLGVQYF

d_gene: -
v_gene: TRBV10-3
j_gene: TRBJ2-7
abundance: once
CDR3nt: TGTGCCATCAGTGAGTCTGCAGGGAAGAACGAGCAGTACTTC
CDR3aa: CAISESAGKNEQYF

d_gene: -
v_gene: TRBV24-1
j_gene: TRBJ1-5
abundance: many
CDR3nt: TGTGCCACCAGCCACAGGGTTAGCAATCAGCCCCAGCATTTT
CDR3aa: CATSHRVSNQPQHF

d_gene: -
v_gene: TRBV24-1
j_gene: TRBJ2-1
abundance: -
CDR3nt: TGTGCCACCAGTGACACCCGGGACTCACAAGGAAACAATGAGCAGTTCTTC
CDR3aa: CATSDTRDSQGNNEQFF

d_gene: -
v_gene: TRBV20-1
j_gene: TRBJ2-5
abundance: -
CDR3nt: TGCAGCGGATCCCCCAGGGGGGACAGTCAAGAGACCCAGTACTTC
CDR3aa: CSGSPRGDSQETQYF

d_gene: -
v_gene: TRBV3-1
j_gene: TRBJ1-6
abundance: -
CDR3nt: TGTGCCAGCAGCCAAGGGACCCTAAGTTCACCCCTCCACTTT
CDR3aa: CASSQGTLSSPLHF

d_gene: TRBD1
v_gene: TRBV5-1
j_gene: TRBJ1-2
abundance: few
CDR3nt: TGCGCCAGCAGCTTGGGGACAGGGAGAGACTATGGCTACACCTTC
CDR3aa: CASSLGTGRDYGYTF

d_gene: -
v_gene: TRBV20-1
j_gene: TRBJ2-5
abundance: many
CDR3nt: TGCAGTGCTAGAGGCGCAACAGGGTGGGAGACCCAGTACTTC
CDR3aa: CSARGATGWETQYF

d_gene: -
v_gene: TRBV20-1
j_gene: TRBJ1-2
abundance: -
CDR3nt: TGCAGTGCTAGGGACAGTTCTTCCACTAACCATGGCTACACCTTC
CDR3aa: CSARDSSSTNHGYTF

d_gene: -
v_gene: TRBV7-2
j_gene: TRBJ2-5
abundance: many
CDR3nt: TGTGCCAGCAGCTTAGCGCTCGGGGGTCGGTACCAAGAGACCCAGTACTTC
CDR3aa: CASSLALGGRYQETQYF

d_gene: -
v_gene: TRBV7-2
j_gene: TRBJ1-4
abundance: many
CDR3nt: TGTGCCAGCAGCTTAGTAGGACCGATTAATGAAAAACTGTTTTTT
CDR3aa: CASSLVGPINEKLFF

d_gene: -
v_gene: TRBV7-2
j_gene: TRBJ2-3
abundance: -
CDR3nt: TGTGCCAGCAGCTTATTTCGGGACACCATAATCCTAGATACGCAGTATTTT
CDR3aa: CASSLFRDTIILDTQYF

d_gene: -
v_gene: TRBV27
j_gene: TRBJ2-7
abundance: many
CDR3nt: TGTGCCAGCAGCTGGGGCCGAAGTAATAACGAGCAGTACTTC
CDR3aa: CASSWGRSNNEQYF

d_gene: -
v_gene: TRBV6-2/TRBV6-3
j_gene: TRBJ1-6
abundance: many
CDR3nt: TGTGCCAGCAGTTACTCTCCGGGGACTGGTTCACCCCTCCACTTT
CDR3aa: CASSYSPGTGSPLHF

d_gene: TRBD2
v_gene: TRBV11-3
j_gene: TRBJ2-4
abundance: -
CDR3nt: TGTGCCAGCAGCCCGCTAGCGGGAGGGAACCTCGGGGCCAAAAACATTCAGTACTTC
CDR3aa: CASSPLAGGNLGAKNIQYF

d_gene: -
v_gene: TRBV28
j_gene: TRBJ1-1
abundance: many
CDR3nt: TGTGCCAGCAGGTACTCGATCCCCGGGACTTTTAAAGAAGCTTTCTTT
CDR3aa: CASRYSIPGTFKEAFF

d_gene: -
v_gene: TRBV27
j_gene: TRBJ1-6
abundance: few
CDR3nt: TGTGCCAGCAGTTTATGGGCGAGCTCCTATAATTCACCCCTCCACTTT
CDR3aa: CASSLWASSYNSPLHF

d_gene: TRBD1
v_gene: TRBV29-1
j_gene: TRBJ2-2
abundance: -
CDR3nt: TGCAGCGTTGAACTAAGGGGGCAGTTGGGACAGAACACCGGGGAGCTGTTTTTT
CDR3aa: CSVELRGQLGQNTGELFF

d_gene: TRBD1
v_gene: TRBV11-2
j_gene: TRBJ2-5
abundance: many
CDR3nt: TGTGCCAGCAGCATCGGGACAGGGTTTCGGGAGACCCAGTACTTC
CDR3aa: CASSIGTGFRETQYF

d_gene: TRBD1
v_gene: TRBV5-1
j_gene: TRBJ2-7
abundance: -
CDR3nt: TGCGCCAGCAGCCAGGACAGGCCACCCTACGAGCAGTACTTC
CDR3aa: CASSQDRPPYEQYF

d_gene: TRBD1
v_gene: TRBV5-6
j_gene: TRBJ1-1
abundance: -
CDR3nt: TGTGCCAGCAGCTTGTCGGTGTACAGGGGCACTGAAGCTTTCTTT
CDR3aa: CASSLSVYRGTEAFF

d_gene: -
v_gene: TRBV20-1
j_gene: TRBJ2-7
abundance: -
CDR3nt: TGCAGTGCTAGTGCTTCGGGCGGAGGTAAGGCCTACGAGCAGTACTTC
CDR3aa: CSASASGGGKAYEQYF

d_gene: -
v_gene: TRBV20-1
j_gene: TRBJ2-4
abundance: -
CDR3nt: TGCAGTGCTAGAGATTTTGACATAGGAACCAAAAACATTCAGTACTTC
CDR3aa: CSARDFDIGTKNIQYF

d_gene: -
v_gene: TRBV6-5
j_gene: TRBJ1-5
abundance: few
CDR3nt: TGTGCCAGCAGTTACTCGATTTGGGGGGACAGCAATCAGCCCCAGCATTTT
CDR3aa: CASSYSIWGDSNQPQHF

d_gene: -
v_gene: TRBV28
j_gene: TRBJ1-1
abundance: many
CDR3nt: TGTGCCAGCAGTTTAGTCGCTGAAGCTTTCTTT
CDR3aa: CASSLVAEAFF

d_gene: -
v_gene: TRBV5-1
j_gene: TRBJ2-2
abundance: few
CDR3nt: TGCGCCAGCAGCATGGACAGTCCGGGCGGGGAGCTGTTTTTT
CDR3aa: CASSMDSPGGELFF

d_gene: TRBD1
v_gene: TRBV6-1
j_gene: TRBJ1-2
abundance: many
CDR3nt: TGTGCCAGCAGTGAAGAAGGGACAGGGGACGGCTACACCTTC
CDR3aa: CASSEEGTGDGYTF

d_gene: -
v_gene: TRBV19
j_gene: TRBJ2-6
abundance: -
CDR3nt: TGTGCCAGTACCTCTAGTGGGTTGAGGGCCAACGTCCTGACTTTC
CDR3aa: CASTSSGLRANVLTF

d_gene: -
v_gene: TRBV24-1
j_gene: TRBJ2-5
abundance: many
CDR3nt: TGTGCCACCAGTGATTTTAGAGGGAACCAAGAGACCCAGTACTTC
CDR3aa: CATSDFRGNQETQYF

d_gene: -
v_gene: TRBV5-5
j_gene: TRBJ2-3
abundance: -
CDR3nt: TGTGCCAGCAGCTTGTGGGACTCGGACACAGATACGCAGTATTTT
CDR3aa: CASSLWDSDTDTQYF

d_gene: -
v_gene: TRBV2
j_gene: TRBJ1-6
abundance: many
CDR3nt: TGTGCCAGCAGTGAAGCGGGTCCAGGGTCACCCCTCCACTTT
CDR3aa: CASSEAGPGSPLHF

d_gene: -
v_gene: TRBV6-5
j_gene: TRBJ1-2
abundance: -
CDR3nt: TGTGCCAGCAGTTACTCGCAGGGCGGCTATGGCTACACCTTC
CDR3aa: CASSYSQGGYGYTF

d_gene: -
v_gene: TRBV19
j_gene: TRBJ1-2
abundance: few
CDR3nt: TGTGCCAGTACCCAACCGATGACAGACTATGGCTACACCTTC
CDR3aa: CASTQPMTDYGYTF

d_gene: -
v_gene: TRBV7-6
j_gene: TRBJ2-7
abundance: many
CDR3nt: TGTGCCAGCAGCCGGCCCCCTGACTACGAGCAGTACTTC
CDR3aa: CASSRPPDYEQYF

d_gene: -
v_gene: TRBV6-2/TRBV6-3
j_gene: TRBJ1-5
abundance: few
CDR3nt: TGTGCCAGCAGTTACGGGGCAGGGGATTTTGGCAATCAGCCCCAGCATTTT
CDR3aa: CASSYGAGDFGNQPQHF

d_gene: -
v_gene: TRBV7-9
j_gene: TRBJ1-1
abundance: many
CDR3nt: TGTGCCAGCAGTTTGTCGTCGAACACTGAAGCTTTCTTT
CDR3aa: CASSLSSNTEAFF

d_gene: TRBD2
v_gene: TRBV28
j_gene: TRBJ2-5
abundance: many
CDR3nt: TGTGCCAGCAGCCCCCGGGGGGGGCCGGTAAGAGAGACCCAGTACTTC
CDR3aa: CASSPRGGPVRETQYF

d_gene: TRBD2
v_gene: TRBV20-1
j_gene: TRBJ2-7
abundance: few
CDR3nt: TGCAGTGCTAGAGATCTCGGGGGGGCATCCGAGCAGTACTTC
CDR3aa: CSARDLGGASEQYF

d_gene: TRBD2
v_gene: TRBV28
j_gene: TRBJ2-7
abundance: many
CDR3nt: TGTGCCAGCAGCCAAGTAGCGGGGTTGGAGCAGTACTTC
CDR3aa: CASSQVAGLEQYF

d_gene: TRBD2
v_gene: TRBV11-1
j_gene: TRBJ2-7
abundance: few
CDR3nt: TGTGCCAGCAGCGACCGCACACTAGCGGGAGACCACGAGCAGTACTTC
CDR3aa: CASSDRTLAGDHEQYF

d_gene: -
v_gene: TRBV28
j_gene: TRBJ2-2
abundance: many
CDR3nt: TGTGCCAGCAGTTTAGTGGGGGGCTTGAACACCGGGGAGCTGTTTTTT
CDR3aa: CASSLVGGLNTGELFF

d_gene: -
v_gene: TRBV3-1
j_gene: TRBJ2-5
abundance: -
CDR3nt: TGTGCCAGCAGCCAGTCCCGGAGGTACCAAGAGACCCAGTACTTC
CDR3aa: CASSQSRRYQETQYF

d_gene: TRBD1
v_gene: TRBV6-1
j_gene: TRBJ2-7
abundance: many
CDR3nt: TGTGCCAGCTCTAAGACAGGGTTCGAATCCTACGAGCAGTACTTC
CDR3aa: CASSKTGFESYEQYF

d_gene: TRBD2
v_gene: TRBV13
j_gene: TRBJ2-7
abundance: -
CDR3nt: TGTGCCAGCAGCTCCGTCGGGGGGGAAGGAGACTACGAGCAGTACTTC
CDR3aa: CASSSVGGEGDYEQYF

d_gene: -
v_gene: TRBV20-1
j_gene: TRBJ2-7
abundance: -
CDR3nt: TGCAGTGCTCGCGGCCGGGGAAACTACGAGCAGTACTTC
CDR3aa: CSARGRGNYEQYF

d_gene: TRBD2
v_gene: TRBV13
j_gene: TRBJ2-5
abundance: many
CDR3nt: TGTGCCAGCAGCTTAGGATCTGCGGGAGGGGAGACCCAGTACTTC
CDR3aa: CASSLGSAGGETQYF

d_gene: TRBD1
v_gene: TRBV2
j_gene: TRBJ1-2
abundance: -
CDR3nt: TGTGCCAGCACCAAGGACAGGTCTGCCTATGGCTACACCTTC
CDR3aa: CASTKDRSAYGYTF

d_gene: TRBD1
v_gene: TRBV9
j_gene: TRBJ2-2
abundance: -
CDR3nt: TGTGCCAGCAGCGTAGCCCGGGACAGGGTTTCCGGGGAGCTGTTTTTT
CDR3aa: CASSVARDRVSGELFF

d_gene: -
v_gene: TRBV19
j_gene: TRBJ2-3
abundance: few
CDR3nt: TGTGCCAGTATGGGACAAATCCCCACAGATACGCAGTATTTT
CDR3aa: CASMGQIPTDTQYF

d_gene: -
v_gene: TRBV2
j_gene: TRBJ1-6
abundance: -
CDR3nt: TGTGCCAGCATCCTGAACACAGGGAGGAGTTCACCCCTCCACTTT
CDR3aa: CASILNTGRSSPLHF

d_gene: TRBD1
v_gene: TRBV4-2
j_gene: TRBJ2-7
abundance: few
CDR3nt: TGTGCCAGCAGGCCCGGACAGGGAGGACCCTACGAGCAGTACTTC
CDR3aa: CASRPGQGGPYEQYF

d_gene: -
v_gene: TRBV3-2
j_gene: TRBJ1-5
abundance: -
CDR3nt: TGTGCCAGCAGCCAAGATAAGTCCATTACCGGCAATCAGCCCCAGCATTTT
CDR3aa: CASSQDKSITGNQPQHF

d_gene: TRBD2
v_gene: TRBV11-1
j_gene: TRBJ2-1
abundance: few
CDR3nt: TGTGCCAGCAGCTCCTGGACTCCGGGACTACCTAATAATGAGCAGTTCTTC
CDR3aa: CASSSWTPGLPNNEQFF

d_gene: -
v_gene: TRBV4-1
j_gene: TRBJ1-6
abundance: -
CDR3nt: TGCGCCAGCAGCCAAGATCGGGACGTGTGGGGTGGAAATTCACCCCTCCACTTT
CDR3aa: CASSQDRDVWGGNSPLHF

d_gene: TRBD2
v_gene: TRBV20-1
j_gene: TRBJ2-1
abundance: -
CDR3nt: TGCAGTGCTAGAGGGACTAGCGGGAGGAGCTCCTACAATGAGCAGTTCTTC
CDR3aa: CSARGTSGRSSYNEQFF

d_gene: -
v_gene: TRBV19
j_gene: TRBJ2-5
abundance: many
CDR3nt: TGTGCCAGTAGTATGTTCGGCCAAGATAAAGAGACCCAGTACTTC
CDR3aa: CASSMFGQDKETQYF

d_gene: -
v_gene: TRBV6-5
j_gene: TRBJ2-6
abundance: many
CDR3nt: TGTGCCAGCAGTTATTGGGGACATACCGTTCCTGGGGCCAACGTCCTGACTTTC
CDR3aa: CASSYWGHTVPGANVLTF

d_gene: TRBD2
v_gene: TRBV2
j_gene: TRBJ2-7
abundance: many
CDR3nt: TGTGCCAGCCGGGCGGGGGGGCCTGGCGAGCAGTACTTC
CDR3aa: CASRAGGPGEQYF

d_gene: -
v_gene: TRBV3-1
j_gene: TRBJ1-4
abundance: many
CDR3nt: TGTGCCAGCAGCTCCATGCCGGTGGCCCCTGAAAAACTGTTTTTT
CDR3aa: CASSSMPVAPEKLFF

d_gene: -
v_gene: TRBV20-1
j_gene: TRBJ1-1
abundance: many
CDR3nt: TGCAGTGCTAGACTGGCCCTAAGGACCTATGAAGCTTTCTTT
CDR3aa: CSARLALRTYEAFF